Listed here are 14 T cell receptor beta chains from one sample, sequenced in a study of T cell responses to AZD1222 COVID-19 vaccine. TCRdb's table, derived via immunoSEQ multiplex PCR, lists solely in-frame clones and lacks some. The sample comprises more than 100,000 clones, about 90% of which are singletons, and approximately 1.5% rests with the top ten. Sequenced here: peripheral blood, sampled on day 0 of AZD1222 vaccination. The receptors shown here come from an adult in good health.

The J gene is TRBJ1-5, the V gene TRBV19; unclear D gene. CDR1 is LNHDA and CDR2 is SQIVND in the germline V gene (reference sequence). V gave up 5 bases and J gave up 0 bases, with 5 bases separating them. The CDR3 consists of 13 residues. CDR3 amino acids: CASSDPSNQPQHF. The CDR3 coding sequence is TGTGCCAGTAGTGACCCTAGCAATCAGCCCCAGCATTTT.

The chain uses TRBV10-1 and TRBJ1-4, with D hard to call. The CDR3 runs to 14 residues. CDR1 WNHNN and CDR2 SYGVQD come from the germline V gene (reference sequence). V shed 5 bases and J shed 3 bases, with 10 bases lying between them. In DNA form, the CDR3 reads TGCGCCAGCAGTTTGGCAAGTTCTAATGAAAAACTGTTTTTT. Translating gives CASSLASSNEKLFF.

The chain couples TRBV11-2 to TRBJ2-5; the D gene is possibly TRBD1 (6 bases). Germline V CDR1 and CDR2: SGHAT, FQNNGV. The CDR3 sequence is 11 residues long. V lost 11 bases to trimming and J lost 7 bases, with 14 bases between them. CDR3 in DNA: TGTGCCTCAGGAGCCAGGGGGACCCAGTACTTC. Translated, it gives CASGARGTQYF.

V is TRBV24-1 and J is TRBJ2-3, with 7 positions matching TRBD1. CDR1 and CDR2 from the germline V gene are KGHDR and SFDVKD. Trimming at V came to 7 bases and at J to 2 bases, leaving 8 bases not matched to a gene. The CDR3 sequence is 15 residues long. CDR3 residues: CATRGATGATDTQYF. The CDR3 coding sequence is TGTGCCACCAGGGGCGCCACAGGGGCCACAGATACGCAGTATTTT.

V and J are TRBV5-1 and TRBJ1-1; 10 bases are shared with TRBD1. CDR3 length: 16 residues. V shed 0 bases and J 4 bases; nucleotides not matched to a gene: 6. The germline gives CDR1 SGHRS, CDR2 YFSETQ. CDR3 region: CASSLAERTGGTEAFF. In DNA, the CDR3 is TGCGCCAGCAGCTTGGCCGAACGGACAGGGGGCACTGAAGCTTTCTTT.

The V and J genes are TRBV9 and TRBJ1-1, with D perhaps matching TRBD1 (6 bases). This CDR3 has 16 residues. In germline, CDR1 is SGDLS, CDR2 YYNGEE. Trimming pared 0 bases from V and 4 bases from J, leaving 16 bases between. CDR3 in DNA: TGTGCCAGCAGCGTAGGCTCGGGGGGCTTTGGCACTGAAGCTTTCTTT. Amino acid sequence: CASSVGSGGFGTEAFF.

The chain couples TRBV6-2 or TRBV6-3 to TRBJ2-7; D is unresolved. Trimming removed 2 bases at V and 2 bases at J, with 4 bases between. This CDR3 has 12 residues. CDR1 and CDR2 (germline): MNHEY, SVGEGT. The CDR3 loop reads CASSYHTYEQYF. In nucleotides, the CDR3 is TGTGCCAGCAGTTACCATACCTACGAGCAGTACTTC.

The V call is TRBV7-2, the J call TRBJ2-2; D possibly corresponds to TRBD1 (6 bases). The germline V gene has CDR1 SGHTA and CDR2 FQGNSA. This CDR3 spans 14 amino acids. Trimming removed 3 bases from V and 7 bases from J, with 12 bases in between. CDR3 nucleotides: TGTGCCAGCAGCTTTTCCAGGGGAAACGGGGAGCTGTTTTTT. Translation: CASSFSRGNGELFF. Drawing the rest from reference TRBV7-2 and TRBJ2-2, the complete variable domain is GAGVSQSPSNKVTEKGKDVELRCDPISGHTALYWYRQSLGQGLEFLIYFQGNSAPDKSGLPSDRFSAERTGGSVSTLTIQRTQQEDSAVYLCASSFSRGNGELFFGEGSRLTVL.

V gene TRBV5-6 combines with J gene TRBJ1-5, with D possibly matching TRBD1 (5 bases). Trimming cost V 1 base and J 0 bases, with 11 bases left between them. Germline V gene lookup returns CDR1 SGHDT and CDR2 YYEEEE. The CDR3 runs 16 residues. CDR3 amino acids: CASSLNRPYSNQPQHF. CDR3 in DNA: TGTGCCAGCAGCTTGAACAGGCCATATAGCAATCAGCCCCAGCATTTT.

The sample holds a few counts of this clone. The genes are TRBV6-2 or TRBV6-3 and TRBJ1-4; D unclear. CDR3 length equals 17 residues. Trimming cost V 0 bases and J 1 base, with 12 bases left between them. The V gene's germline CDR1 is MNHEY and CDR2 SVGEGT. DNA of the CDR3: TGTGCCAGCAGTTACTCAAGGAGAGGAGGAACTAATGAAAAACTGTTTTTT. It specifies CASSYSRRGGTNEKLFF.

CDR3 sequence (DNA): TGTGCCAGCAGCTTACGCCCCCAGGGTTTGAACACTGAAGCTTTCTTT. This codes for CASSLRPQGLNTEAFF. V gene TRBV7-2 combines with J gene TRBJ1-1, with D possibly being TRBD1 (5 bases). This CDR3 region has 16 residues. Germline V gives CDR1 SGHTA, CDR2 FQGNSA. Deletions cut 2 bases from V and 0 bases from J, with 13 bases between.

The chain links TRBV28 to TRBJ2-7; 8 bases map to TRBD1. Losses at the gene ends were 6 bases for V and 2 bases for J; bases not matched to a gene: 12. The CDR3 loop spans 16 amino acids. Germline CDR1 and CDR2: MDHEN and SYDVKM. CDR3 residues: CASRPTEGQETYEQYF. CDR3 bases: TGTGCCAGCAGACCCACCGAGGGACAGGAGACCTACGAGCAGTACTTC. Variable domain in full (rest from reference TRBV28 and TRBJ2-7): DVKVTQSSRYLVKRTGEKVFLECVQDMDHENMFWYRQDPGLGLRLIYFSYDVKMKEKGDIPEGYSVSREKKERFSLILESASTNQTSMYLCASRPTEGQETYEQYFGPGTRLTVT.

The chain employs TRBV7-9 and TRBJ2-2, with D possibly TRBD2 on 6 matching bases. The CDR3 contains 14 residues. The V gene lost 1 base and the J gene lost 6 bases, with 9 bases spanning the gap. The germline CDR1 and CDR2 sequences are SEHNR and FQNEAQ (reference sequence). CDR3 DNA: TGTGCCAGCAGCTTAGAGGCGGGGCCCGGGGAGCTGTTTTTT. This encodes CASSLEAGPGELFF.

V is TRBV7-5 and J is TRBJ2-1; the D call of TRBD1 is as the table states it, not checked on the DNA. TRBV7-5 is given as a pseudogene. The CDR3 runs 15 residues. The CDR3 coding sequence is TGTGTCAGAAGCTTAGCGGGTCAGGGGAAAGGTGAGCAGTTCTTC. Translating it yields CVRSLAGQGKGEQFF.